The source of this T cell receptor beta chain is a study of T cells in Graves' hyperthyroidism and ophthalmopathy. Study conclusions and caveats: In the analysis, a 13 V-J model separated ophthalmopathy from stable hyperthyroidism. Most clonotypes expanded in the thyroid (above 0.001) were also present in blood.

Uncontrolled infection, other autoimmune disease, pregnancy or lactation disqualified patients from enrolment. Clinical symptoms, serum thyroxine and TRAb, thyroid ultrasound and orbital computed tomography were used for the diagnoses. Amplified TCR beta CDR3 regions came from RNA transcripts. A set of HTBI primers served as the primers for a first-round RT-PCR of the TCR CDR3. TCRdb fed the multiplex PCR reads into MiXCR, producing one record per CDR3 protein. Of some 340,000 distinct CDR3 sequences in the sample, 12% to 15% were seen once. This clonotype occurred a few times. What it recognizes is unknown. With 7 bases removed from V and 4 bases from J, the gap between germline ends came to 17 bases. From germline, CDR1 is LNHDA and CDR2 SQIVND (reference sequence). This CDR3 comprises 15 residues.

The specimen was blood. This receptor was taken from a woman in her thirties or forties with Graves' ophthalmopathy. The chain links TRBV19 to TRBJ2-1; possibly TRBD2 for D (7 bases). The CDR3 region has the DNA TGTGCCAGTACCCTAGGGGGGGGACCGTACAATGAGCAGTTCTTC. It is translated as CASTLGGGPYNEQFF.